This T cell receptor (beta chain) was recorded in a study of early T cells in non-severe SARS-CoV-2 infection (dated by TCRdb to 2020 to 2023). For the wider study: Because TCR sequencing was done on bulk RNA from unsorted whole blood, the alpha and beta chains could not be paired.

This was a case-control study nested in a cohort of healthcare workers in London, UK, who had nasopharyngeal swab PCR tests and blood samples taken every week. Healthcare workers were enrolled in the week of the UK lockdown, from 23 to 31 March 2020, and were followed every week for up to roughly 15 weeks. The CDR3 goes from the cysteine to the phenylalanine over 14 residues. Of all the DNA, just the CDR3 is kept, 42 bases in frame from base 1. The CDR1 and CDR2 encoded by the germline V gene are SGHTA and FQGNSA. V and J are truncated by 1 base and 3 bases respectively, leaving an intervening sequence of 6 bases. A remark on this clonotype: What antigen it recognizes has not been identified. Per-base quality was not reported, and no clone a single base away is much larger than it.

Broader findings and caveats from the paper: VDJdb matching was skewed toward anti-spike CD8 responses and likely underestimated virus-specific expansions by missing private and CD4 specificities.

The library was prepared using 5' RACE. For sequencing, a NextSeq 500 was employed. In the TCR library protocol, unique molecular identifiers were attached to individual cDNA molecules to correct for PCR bias and sequencing error. Both TCR alpha and beta chains were sequenced, and tight co-correlation was observed between alpha and beta sequence abundances in each sample. Under the source paper's analysis protocol: V gene, J gene and CDR3 annotation of TCR sequences was performed with Decombinator V4. TCRs were defined as expanded if a significant change between any two time points was detected under a Poisson model with p below 0.0001. TCR abundances were normalised to the total number of TCRs sequenced per sample and were expressed as counts per million. TRAV1-2 paired with TRAJ12, TRAJ20 or TRAJ33 defined MAIT TCRs, while TRAV10 paired with TRAJ18 defined iNKT TCRs. VDJdb, accessed 1 November 2021, was searched for CMV, EBV and SARS-CoV-2 annotated TCRs, excluding TCRs annotated for multiple antigens. TCRdb reprocessed the public reads (quality trimming at Q25 with fastp, clone calling with MiXCR) and kept in-frame beta chains. Here each entry gathers all rows of one CDR3 protein and keeps the most common genes and DNA. These V and J calls rely on TCRdb rather than the paper's analysis. The sample profile shows over 60,000 distinct CDR3 sequences; around 12% of them were found once. The leading ten clones occupy roughly 2.5% of the sample.

The rearrangement joined TRBV7-2 to TRBJ1-4, with no confidently assigned D gene. The sample here was whole blood, taken at baseline. The sequence was obtained from an adult who was a healthcare worker with PCR-confirmed SARS-CoV-2 infection or an uninfected control (not recorded which). The nucleotide sequence is TGTGCCAGCAGCTTAGAACGGGCTAATGAAAAACTGTTTTTT. This yields the protein CASSLERANEKLFF.